These 22 T cell receptor beta chains share one sample of origin, sequenced in a study of radiation and T cells in renal cell carcinoma. Documented time point: baseline pretreatment blood. Treatment given: 15 Gy SBRT to primary tumor, nephrectomy 4 weeks later. The table came from immunoSEQ multiplex PCR; TCRdb's copy has only in-frame clones and leaves some out. This sample has 55,000 to 65,000 clones; approximately 80% occur once, and the top ten carry 7.3%. This sample comprised blood, obtained from a patient whose treatment included radiotherapy and nephrectomy. The source is a man in his 60s with renal cell carcinoma.

The V call is TRBV2, the J call TRBJ1-2, with D tentatively TRBD1 (6 bases). There are 13 residues in the CDR3. The V gene's germline CDR1 is SNHLY and CDR2 FYNNEI. Trimming cost V 3 bases and J 7 bases, with 12 bases left between them. CDR3 sequence: CASSEGGRGGYTF. CDR3 DNA sequence: TGTGCCAGCAGTGAGGGGGGCAGAGGTGGCTACACCTTC.

This CDR3 reads CATSRTGPRVANEKLFF. The CDR3 bases are TGTGCCACCAGCAGAACGGGGCCGAGAGTGGCTAATGAAAAACTGTTTTTT. The chain uses TRBV15 and TRBJ1-4, with a tentative D call TRBD1 (5 bases). V lost 2 bases and J 3 bases, leaving 16 bases between the germline ends. The CDR3 consists of 17 residues. CDR1 is LNHNV and CDR2 is YYDKDF in the germline V gene (reference sequence).

The J gene is TRBJ2-3, the V gene TRBV6-1; 9 positions agree with TRBD1. J lost 4 bases, V lost 3 bases, and 8 bases had no gene match. CDR3 size: 16 residues. Germline loops: CDR1 MNHNS, CDR2 SASEGT. Written as DNA, the CDR3 is TGTGCCAGCAGTGAGGAAGGGACAGGGATCCCAGATACGCAGTATTTT. It is translated as CASSEEGTGIPDTQYF.

The chain uses TRBV5-1 and TRBJ2-1; the D gene is possibly TRBD1 (6 bases). Between the trimmed V and J ends, which lost 0 bases and 9 bases, there was a span of 13 bases. This CDR3 has 14 residues. The germline CDR1 and CDR2 sequences are SGHRS and YFSETQ. This CDR3 reads CASSLEGVLGEQFF. CDR3 sequence (DNA): TGCGCCAGCAGCTTGGAGGGGGTCTTGGGTGAGCAGTTCTTC.

This clone has just a few counts. This chain uses TRBV11-2 with TRBJ2-7, with 11 bases aligning to TRBD1. V lost 5 bases, J lost 6 bases, and 6 bases stayed unmatched. There are 14 residues in the CDR3. CDR1 is SGHAT and CDR2 is FQNNGV in the germline V gene. The CDR3 DNA sequence: TGTGCCAGCAGCCCGGACAGGGGGCCTGTCGAGCAGTACGTC. Translating it yields CASSPDRGPVEQYV.

The genes are TRBV18 and TRBJ1-6, with a weak D call TRBD1 (6 bases). The CDR3 extends over 16 amino acids. With 2 bases removed from V and 3 bases from J, the gap between germline ends came to 11 bases. Per the germline V gene, CDR1 is KGHSH and CDR2 is LQKENI. Here the CDR3 DNA reads TGTGCCAGCTCACCAACGGGGGGCGGCTATAATTCACCCCTCCACTTT. The encoded protein is CASSPTGGGYNSPLHF.

The CDR3 spells CASSYSWGGDQPQHF. CDR3 in DNA: TGTGCCAGCAGTTACTCGTGGGGAGGGGATCAGCCCCAGCATTTT. The gene calls are TRBV6-5 and TRBJ1-5, with D tentatively TRBD1 (5 bases). The CDR3 is 15 residues long. Per germline, CDR1 MNHEY and CDR2 SVGAGI. V was trimmed by 0 bases and J by 5 bases, leaving 11 bases between them.

The chain employs TRBV5-4 and TRBJ2-7, with TRBD2 identical over 11 bases. V dropped 4 bases and J dropped 4; count of bases not matched to a gene: 4. CDR1 SGHNT and CDR2 YYREEE come from the germline V gene (reference sequence). The CDR3 spans 14 residues. The CDR3 reads CASSPGLAEYEQYF. The DNA of the CDR3 is TGTGCCAGCAGCCCGGGACTAGCGGAGTACGAGCAGTACTTC.

The chain combines TRBV4-3 with TRBJ1-6; maybe TRBD1 (5 bases). Germline CDR1 reads LGHNA; CDR2 reads YSLEER. This CDR3 is built from 13 residues. Trimming took 3 bases from V and 9 from J, leaving 9 bases between them. CDR3 sequence (DNA): TGCGCCAGCAGCCAGCCGGGACTTTCACCCCTCCACTTT. Amino acid sequence: CASSQPGLSPLHF.

There are a few counts of this clone. The CDR3 nucleotides are TGTGCCAGCACCCCTCGGTTGGAGACGGTCGCCGCGTCCTACGAGCAGTACTTC. This codes for CASTPRLETVAASYEQYF. The rearrangement links TRBV2 to TRBJ2-7; D is ambiguous. Germline CDR1 and CDR2: SNHLY and FYNNEI. Deletions cut 7 bases from V and 1 base from J, with 26 bases between. There are 18 residues in the CDR3.

V usage is TRBV7-3 and J usage is TRBJ2-1; D may be TRBD1 or TRBD2 (5 bases each). The CDR3 consists of 11 residues. Germline loops: CDR1 SGHTA, CDR2 FQGTGA. Trimming left V 8 bases short and J 8 bases short, with 10 bases between. The CDR3 loop is CASARGDEQFF. The CDR3 DNA sequence: TGTGCCAGCGCTAGGGGAGATGAGCAGTTCTTC.

This clone was counted once. The V and J genes are TRBV7-9 and TRBJ2-1; 10 bases line up with TRBD2. CDR3 size: 15 residues. Germline V gives CDR1 SEHNR, CDR2 FQNEAQ (reference sequence). The V and J ends lost 5 bases and 8 bases, in that order; junction bases with no gene match: 9. CDR3 loop: CASSRASGSSYEQFF. CDR3 coding DNA: TGTGCCAGCAGCCGTGCTAGCGGGAGCTCGTATGAGCAGTTCTTC.

Only a few counts were recorded for this clone. V is TRBV5-1 and J is TRBJ2-1; D is possibly TRBD2 (5 bases). This CDR3 contains 16 residues. CDR1 is SGHRS, CDR2 YFSETQ, per germline. Trimming removed 1 base at V and 0 bases at J, with 11 bases between. CDR3 loop: CASSLNGVGSYNEQFF. The CDR3, as DNA: TGCGCCAGCAGCTTGAACGGGGTGGGCTCCTACAATGAGCAGTTCTTC.

This clone was observed once. The V gene is TRBV2, the J gene TRBJ2-7; the D gene could be TRBD1 or TRBD2 (7 bases each). Germline V gives CDR1 SNHLY, CDR2 FYNNEI. Trimming removed 1 base at V and 6 bases at J, with 13 bases between. The CDR3 consists of 14 residues. CDR3 sequence reads: CASSEGQGGAEQYV. DNA for the CDR3: TGTGCCAGCAGTGAAGGGCAGGGGGGGGCCGAGCAGTACGTC.

This clone has only a few counts. The V call is TRBV7-9, the J call TRBJ2-3; D possibly corresponds to TRBD2 (5 bases). V lost 1 base and J lost 0, with 14 bases in between. The CDR3 extends over 17 amino acids. CDR1 is SEHNR and CDR2 is FQNEAQ in the germline V gene (reference sequence). In nucleotides, the CDR3 is TGTGCCAGCAGCTTAGGTGTCGGGGAACCTAGCACAGATACGCAGTATTTT. Translating it yields CASSLGVGEPSTDTQYF. The full variable domain, with the rest looked up from reference TRBV7-9 and TRBJ2-3, is DTGVSQNPRHKITKRGQNVTFRCDPISEHNRLYWYRQTLGQGPEFLTYFQNEAQLEKSRLLSDRFSAERPKGSFSTLEIQRTEQGDSAMYLCASSLGVGEPSTDTQYFGPGTRLTVL.

V usage is TRBV5-1 and J usage is TRBJ2-7; 9 positions agree with TRBD1. Germline values: CDR1 SGHRS, CDR2 YFSETQ. V shed 0 bases and J 7 bases; nucleotides not matched to a gene: 8. The CDR3 loop spans 15 amino acids. This chain's CDR3 is CASSLGSGQGGEQYV. As DNA, the CDR3 is TGCGCCAGCAGCTTGGGGTCGGGACAGGGAGGTGAGCAGTACGTC.

This clone was detected only once. V and J are TRBV11-3 and TRBJ1-1, with no clear D. CDR1 is SGHNT and CDR2 is YENEEA in the germline V gene. The CDR3 is 18 amino acids. With 3 bases removed from V and 0 bases from J, the gap between germline ends came to 20 bases. CDR3 loop: CASSFPRGQSLMNTEAFF. CDR3 coding DNA: TGTGCCAGCAGCTTTCCTAGAGGGCAGTCCCTTATGAACACTGAAGCTTTCTTT.

To note about this clone: At one of its ends the junction is not consistent with the germline gene, which may arise from a read error. The gene calls are TRBV7-2 and TRBJ1-1; unclear D gene. Germline CDR1 and CDR2: SGHTA and FQGNSA. CDR3 length: 15 residues. The CDR3: CASSLAHGMNTEAFF. The DNA of the CDR3 is TGTGCCAGCAGCCTAGCCCATGGGATGAACACTGAAGCTTTCTTT.

The chain has TRBV27 and TRBJ2-7; TRBD1 agrees at 7 bases. Germline CDR1 and CDR2: MNHEY and SMNVEV (reference sequence). The CDR3 is 15 amino acids. The junction had 5 bases not matched to a gene; V was cut back by 0 bases and J by 3 bases. For the CDR3, the DNA is TGTGCCAGCAGTTTATCCGGGACAGCCTTCTACGAGCAGTACTTC. This encodes CASSLSGTAFYEQYF.

The chain couples TRBV11-3 to TRBJ2-2, with D maybe TRBD1 (6 bases). The CDR3 has 16 residues. V was trimmed by 0 bases and J by 0 bases, leaving 8 bases between them. From germline, CDR1 is SGHNT and CDR2 YENEEA. In DNA form, the CDR3 reads TGTGCCAGCAGCTTAGATCCAGGGGCGAACACCGGGGAGCTGTTTTTT. It codes for CASSLDPGANTGELFF.

This clone was observed a few times. This sequence joins TRBV14 and TRBJ2-7; D might be TRBD2 (6 bases). CDR3 size: 16 residues. CDR1 is SGHDN, CDR2 FVKESK, per germline. Trimming cost V 1 base and J 0 bases, with 13 bases left between them. The CDR3 sequence is CASSQALREVSYEQYV. The DNA of the CDR3 is TGTGCCAGCAGCCAAGCTCTCAGGGAGGTCTCCTACGAGCAGTACGTC.

This clone was observed once. The CDR3 bases are TGTGCCAGCAGCTTAGCGGTAAACACCATATATTTT. Translating it yields CASSLAVNTIYF. The rearrangement links TRBV7-9 to TRBJ1-3; no firm D call. The CDR3 has 12 amino acids. Germline-derived CDR1 and CDR2 are SEHNR and FQNEAQ (reference sequence). V gave up 0 bases and J gave up 6 bases, with 3 bases separating them.